This T cell receptor (beta chain) was retrieved from a study of PD-1 blockade in mismatch repair-deficient tumors. General study points: Rapid post-treatment expansion, then contraction, generally preceding radiologic response, marked tumor-resident clones.

Germline V gene lookup returns CDR1 SGHVS and CDR2 FQNEAQ. The V and J ends lost 1 base and 7 bases, in that order; junction bases with no gene match: 13. This CDR3 spans 17 amino acids. As concerns this clone: Its target is unknown.

Sequencing used immunoSEQ multiplex PCR; TCRdb keeps in-frame clones, though not all of them. The table lists tens of thousands of clones, approximately 78% of them singletons. Mismatch repair deficiency was confirmed in all patients, by PCR or immunohistochemistry. Three pembrolizumab responders had their TCRs sequenced. The sample was peripheral blood, taken 2 weeks after starting pembrolizumab. The receptor was isolated from an adult with mismatch repair-deficient cancer. The genes are TRBV7-8 and TRBJ2-1, with 7 bases identical to TRBD2. The CDR3 spells CASSLVVGGRAGNEQFF. The CDR3 DNA is TGTGCCAGCAGCTTAGTTGTCGGGGGGAGGGCCGGGAATGAGCAGTTCTTC. Combining the CDR3 with reference TRBV7-8 and TRBJ2-1 gives the whole variable domain GAGVSQSPRYKVAKRGQDVALRCDPISGHVSLFWYQQALGQGPEFLTYFQNEAQLDKSGLPSDRFFAERPEGSVSTLKIQRTQQEDSAVYLCASSLVVGGRAGNEQFFGPGTRLTVL.